This T cell receptor beta chain was captured in a study of beta chain features in type 1 diabetes. Broader study findings: In every one of the four CD4+ subsets, TCRB CDR3s were moderately but significantly shorter in Type 1 diabetes patients. Type 1 diabetes patients showed fewer insertions and more deletions at VDJ junctions. There was no resolution here of whether HLA type influences TCRB rearrangement.

This clone occurred a few times. Its target is not known. Each of the CD4+ naive, central memory, regulatory and stem cell-like memory populations was sorted via CD45RO/CCR7/CD25/CD127/CD95/CD27. Expressed TCRB transcripts were sequenced, since all the RNA that had been isolated was reverse transcribed. Sequenced naive, central memory and regulatory T cell samples produced an average of about 3.57 million reads. This table comes from immunoSEQ multiplex PCR, and its TCRdb copy is limited to in-frame clones, with some not included. This sample has about 250,000 clones, with roughly 11% found just once. J gave up 6 bases and V 6 bases, and 12 bases lay outside the gene matches. This CDR3 region has 16 residues. Germline V CDR1 and CDR2: KGHSH, LQKENI.

This sequence originates from a man aged 25-45 years with type 1 diabetes. This chain joins TRBV18 and TRBJ1-5, with TRBD1 matching over 9 bases. Sequencing was done on a sample of naive CD4+ T cells from blood. This chain's CDR3 is CASSLGGQGVGQPQHF. The CDR3 DNA sequence: TGTGCCAGCTCCCTCGGGGGACAGGGCGTAGGTCAGCCCCAGCATTTT.